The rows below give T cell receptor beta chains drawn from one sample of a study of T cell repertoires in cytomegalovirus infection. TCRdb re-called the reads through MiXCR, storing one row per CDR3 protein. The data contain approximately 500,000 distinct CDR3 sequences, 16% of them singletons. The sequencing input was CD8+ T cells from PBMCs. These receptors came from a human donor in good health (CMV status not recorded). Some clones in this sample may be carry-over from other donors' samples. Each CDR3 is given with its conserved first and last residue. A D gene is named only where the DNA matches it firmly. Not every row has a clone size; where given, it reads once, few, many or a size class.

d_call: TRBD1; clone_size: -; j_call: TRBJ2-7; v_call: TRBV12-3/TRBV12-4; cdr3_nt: TGTGCCAGCAGTAACGACAGGGGGCCCTACGAGCAGTACTTC; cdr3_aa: CASSNDRGPYEQYF
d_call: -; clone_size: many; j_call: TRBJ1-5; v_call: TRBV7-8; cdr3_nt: TGTGCCAGCAGCTTAGGAATACGATATAGCAATCAGCCCCAGCATTTT; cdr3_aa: CASSLGIRYSNQPQHF
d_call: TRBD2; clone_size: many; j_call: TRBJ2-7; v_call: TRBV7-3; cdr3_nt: TGTGCCAGCAGCCCGGACGGCCTAGCGGCCCCCTTAAGAACCTACGAGCAGTACTTC; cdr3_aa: CASSPDGLAAPLRTYEQYF
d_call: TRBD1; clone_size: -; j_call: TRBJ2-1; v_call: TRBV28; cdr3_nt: TGTGCCAGCAGCACCGGACAGGGAGCCTACAATGAGCAGTTCTTC; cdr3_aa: CASSTGQGAYNEQFF
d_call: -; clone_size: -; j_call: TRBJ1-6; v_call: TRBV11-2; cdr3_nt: TGTGCCAGCAGCCCGGTAGGGGCACGGCGAAATTCACCCCTCCACTTT; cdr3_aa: CASSPVGARRNSPLHF
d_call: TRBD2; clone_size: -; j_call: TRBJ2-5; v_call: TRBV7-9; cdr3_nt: TGTGCCAGCAGCTTAGGGACTAGCGCCTACCAAGAGACCCAGTACTTC; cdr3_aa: CASSLGTSAYQETQYF
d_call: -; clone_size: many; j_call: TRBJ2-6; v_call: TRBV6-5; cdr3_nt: TGTGCCAGCAGTTACCTTCGAGGGGCTGGGGCCAACGTCCTGACTTTC; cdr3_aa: CASSYLRGAGANVLTF
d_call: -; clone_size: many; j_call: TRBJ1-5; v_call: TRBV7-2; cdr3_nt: TGTGCCAGCAGCCCCCCGGGGCCTAATCAGCCCCAGCATTTT; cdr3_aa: CASSPPGPNQPQHF
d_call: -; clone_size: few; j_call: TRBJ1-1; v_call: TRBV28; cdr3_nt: TGTGCCAGCAGTTTATTGGCAGGGGACTTTAACACTGAAGCTTTCTTT; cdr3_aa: CASSLLAGDFNTEAFF
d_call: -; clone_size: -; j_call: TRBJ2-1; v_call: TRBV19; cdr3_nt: TGTGCCAGTAGTGTCGTCCTACAGTATCCCTACAATGAGCAGTTCTTC; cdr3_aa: CASSVVLQYPYNEQFF
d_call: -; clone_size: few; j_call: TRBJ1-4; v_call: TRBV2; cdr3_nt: TGTGCCAGCAGTGAAACGTTCGCGACACCTCTAAATGAAAAACTGTTTTTT; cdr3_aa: CASSETFATPLNEKLFF
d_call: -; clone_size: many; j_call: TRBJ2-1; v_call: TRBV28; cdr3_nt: TGTGCCAGCAGTTTTTCAGAGTCCTACAATGAGCAGTTCTTC; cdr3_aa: CASSFSESYNEQFF
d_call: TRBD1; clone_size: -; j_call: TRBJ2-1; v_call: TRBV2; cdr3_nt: TGTGCCAGCAGTGATGGGACAGCCACCTACAATGAGCAGTTCTTC; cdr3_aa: CASSDGTATYNEQFF
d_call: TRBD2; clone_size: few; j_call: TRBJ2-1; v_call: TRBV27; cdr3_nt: TGTGCCAGCAGTTTAAGTGGGCTAGCGGTACGGTTCTTC; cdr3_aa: CASSLSGLAVRFF
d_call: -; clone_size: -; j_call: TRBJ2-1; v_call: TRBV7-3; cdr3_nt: TGTGCCAGCAGCGCACTACCCCCCGGGGGAGAGCAGTTCTTC; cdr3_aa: CASSALPPGGEQFF
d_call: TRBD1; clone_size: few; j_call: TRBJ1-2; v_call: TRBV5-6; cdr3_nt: TGTGCCAGCAGCTTGGTGGGACAGGGGGAGATTAACTATGGCTACACCTTC; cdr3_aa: CASSLVGQGEINYGYTF
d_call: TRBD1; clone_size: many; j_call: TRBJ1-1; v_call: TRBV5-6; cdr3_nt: TGTGCCAGCAGTTACGACAGGGCTGAAGCTTTCTTT; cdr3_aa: CASSYDRAEAFF
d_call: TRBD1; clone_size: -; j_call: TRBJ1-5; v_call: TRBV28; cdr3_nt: TGTGCCAGCAGTACCAGGGGGAAGCCCCAGCATTTT; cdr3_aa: CASSTRGKPQHF
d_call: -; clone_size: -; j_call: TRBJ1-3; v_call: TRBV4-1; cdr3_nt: TGCGCCAGCAGCCAAGAAGAACCGGGGCTTTACTCTGGAAACACCATATATTTT; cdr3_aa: CASSQEEPGLYSGNTIYF
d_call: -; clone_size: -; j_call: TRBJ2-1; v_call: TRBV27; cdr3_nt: TGTGCCAGCAGTTTATCGAGTGGGATAGTGGGCGATGAGCAGTTCTTC; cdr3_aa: CASSLSSGIVGDEQFF
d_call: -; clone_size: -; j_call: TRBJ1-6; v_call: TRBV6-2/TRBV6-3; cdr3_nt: TGTGCCAGCAGTTACGGATCACCCCTCCACTTT; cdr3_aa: CASSYGSPLHF
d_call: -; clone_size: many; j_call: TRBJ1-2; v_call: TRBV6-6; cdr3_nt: TGTGCCAGCAATCACAGGGAGGCTGGGAACTATGGCTACACCTTC; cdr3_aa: CASNHREAGNYGYTF
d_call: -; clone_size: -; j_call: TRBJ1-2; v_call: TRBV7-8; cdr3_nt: TGTGCCAGCAGCTTAGAGAGTGGCAGGCCCCTATATGGCTACACCTTC; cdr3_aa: CASSLESGRPLYGYTF
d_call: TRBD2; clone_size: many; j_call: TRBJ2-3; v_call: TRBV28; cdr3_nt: TGTGCCAGCAGTTTATTGGGGACTAGCGGGAGGCTTCAAAGAGATACGCAGTATTTT; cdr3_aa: CASSLLGTSGRLQRDTQYF
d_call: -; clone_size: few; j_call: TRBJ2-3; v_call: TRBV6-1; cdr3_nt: TGTGCCAGCAGTGAACAAGCGCCTAGCACAGATACGCAGTATTTT; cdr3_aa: CASSEQAPSTDTQYF
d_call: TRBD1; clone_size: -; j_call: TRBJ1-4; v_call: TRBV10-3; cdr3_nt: TGTGCCATCAGTGAATACAGGGGGAATGAAAAACTGTTTTTT; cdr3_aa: CAISEYRGNEKLFF
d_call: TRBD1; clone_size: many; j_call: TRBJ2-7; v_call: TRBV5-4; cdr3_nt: TGTGCCAGCAGTCCCGCCCCGGGACAGGGGATTCCCTACGAGCAGTACTTC; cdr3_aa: CASSPAPGQGIPYEQYF
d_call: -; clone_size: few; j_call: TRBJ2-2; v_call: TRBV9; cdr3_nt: TGTGCCAGCGGAGGGCGGTACACCGGGGAGCTGTTTTTT; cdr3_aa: CASGGRYTGELFF
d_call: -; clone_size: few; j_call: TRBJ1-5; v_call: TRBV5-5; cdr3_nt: TGTGCCAGCAGCTTGGAGTCGGTGAATCAGCCCCAGCATTTT; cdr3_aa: CASSLESVNQPQHF